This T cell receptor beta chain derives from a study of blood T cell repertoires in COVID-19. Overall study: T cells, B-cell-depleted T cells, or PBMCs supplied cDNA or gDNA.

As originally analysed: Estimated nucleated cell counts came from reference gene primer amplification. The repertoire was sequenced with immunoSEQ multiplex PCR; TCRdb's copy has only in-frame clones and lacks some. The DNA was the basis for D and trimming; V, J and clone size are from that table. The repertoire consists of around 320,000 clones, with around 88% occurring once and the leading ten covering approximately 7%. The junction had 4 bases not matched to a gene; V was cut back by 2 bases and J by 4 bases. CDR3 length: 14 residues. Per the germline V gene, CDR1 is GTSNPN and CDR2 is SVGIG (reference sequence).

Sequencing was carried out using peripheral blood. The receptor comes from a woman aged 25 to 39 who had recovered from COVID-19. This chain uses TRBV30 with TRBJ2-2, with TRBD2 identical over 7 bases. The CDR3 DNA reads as TGTGCCTGGAGTCTGGGACTATCCACCGGGGAGCTGTTTTTT. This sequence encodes CAWSLGLSTGELFF.